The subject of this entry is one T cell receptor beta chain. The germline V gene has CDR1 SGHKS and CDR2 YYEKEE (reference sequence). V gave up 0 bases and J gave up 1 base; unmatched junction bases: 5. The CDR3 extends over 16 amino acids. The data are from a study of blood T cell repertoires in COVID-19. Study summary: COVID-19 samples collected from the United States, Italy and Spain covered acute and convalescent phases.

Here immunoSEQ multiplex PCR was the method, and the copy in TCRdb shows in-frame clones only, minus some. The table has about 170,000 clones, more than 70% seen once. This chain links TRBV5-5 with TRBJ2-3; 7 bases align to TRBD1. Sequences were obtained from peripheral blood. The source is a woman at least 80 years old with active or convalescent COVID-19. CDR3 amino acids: CASSLVGQRGTDTQYF. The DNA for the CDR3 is TGTGCCAGCAGCTTGGTGGGACAGCGTGGCACAGATACGCAGTATTTT.